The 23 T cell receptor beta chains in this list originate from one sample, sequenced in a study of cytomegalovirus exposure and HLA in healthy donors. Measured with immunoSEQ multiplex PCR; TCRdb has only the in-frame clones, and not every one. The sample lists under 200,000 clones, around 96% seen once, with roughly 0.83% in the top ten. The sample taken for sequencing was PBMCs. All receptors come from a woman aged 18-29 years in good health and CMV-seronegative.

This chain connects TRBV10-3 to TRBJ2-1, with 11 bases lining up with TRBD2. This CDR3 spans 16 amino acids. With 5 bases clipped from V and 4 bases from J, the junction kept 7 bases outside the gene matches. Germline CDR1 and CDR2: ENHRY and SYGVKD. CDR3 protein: CAISSASGGSYNEQFF. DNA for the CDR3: TGTGCCATCAGTTCCGCTAGCGGGGGGTCATACAATGAGCAGTTCTTC.

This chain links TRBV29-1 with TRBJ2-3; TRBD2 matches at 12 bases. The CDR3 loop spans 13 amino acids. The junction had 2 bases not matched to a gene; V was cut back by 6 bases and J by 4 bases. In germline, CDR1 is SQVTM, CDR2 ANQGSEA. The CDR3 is CSVGTSGPDTQYF. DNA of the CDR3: TGCAGCGTCGGGACTAGCGGGCCAGATACGCAGTATTTT.

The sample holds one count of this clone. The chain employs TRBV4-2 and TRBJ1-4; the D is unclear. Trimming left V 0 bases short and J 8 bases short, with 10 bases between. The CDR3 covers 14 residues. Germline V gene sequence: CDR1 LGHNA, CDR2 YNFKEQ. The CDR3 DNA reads TGTGCCAGCAGCCAAGATTGGGAGAGAGAAAAACTGTTTTTT. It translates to CASSQDWEREKLFF.

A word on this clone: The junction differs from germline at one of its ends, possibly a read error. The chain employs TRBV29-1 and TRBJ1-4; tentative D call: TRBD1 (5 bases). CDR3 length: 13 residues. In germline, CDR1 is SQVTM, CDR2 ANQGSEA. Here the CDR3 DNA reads TGCAGCGTAGAAGCAGGGTCAGGAGAAAAACTGTTTTTT. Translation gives CSVEAGSGEKLFF.

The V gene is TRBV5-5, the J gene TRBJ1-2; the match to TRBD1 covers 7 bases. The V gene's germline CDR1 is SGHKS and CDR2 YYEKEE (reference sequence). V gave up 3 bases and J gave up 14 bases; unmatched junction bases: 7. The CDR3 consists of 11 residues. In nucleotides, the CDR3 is TGTGCCAGCAGCTCACAGGGGAAGTGGACCTTC. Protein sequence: CASSSQGKWTF.

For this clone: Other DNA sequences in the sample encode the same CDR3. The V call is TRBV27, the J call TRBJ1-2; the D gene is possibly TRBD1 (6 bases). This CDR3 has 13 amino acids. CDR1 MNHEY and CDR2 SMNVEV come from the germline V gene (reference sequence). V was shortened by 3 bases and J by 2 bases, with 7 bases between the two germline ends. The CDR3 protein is CASSFRGNYGYTF. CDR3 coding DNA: TGTGCCAGCAGTTTTAGGGGGAACTATGGCTACACCTTC.

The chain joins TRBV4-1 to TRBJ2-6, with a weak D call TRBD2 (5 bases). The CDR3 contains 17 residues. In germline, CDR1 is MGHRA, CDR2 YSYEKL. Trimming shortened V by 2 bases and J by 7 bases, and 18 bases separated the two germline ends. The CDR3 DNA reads TGCGCCAGCAGCCAACGCTACACGGACCCGGGAGCCAACGTCCTGACTTTC. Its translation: CASSQRYTDPGANVLTF.

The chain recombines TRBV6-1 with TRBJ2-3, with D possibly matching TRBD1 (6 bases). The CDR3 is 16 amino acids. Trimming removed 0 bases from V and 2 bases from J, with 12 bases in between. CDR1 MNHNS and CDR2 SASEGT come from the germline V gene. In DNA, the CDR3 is TGTGCCAGCAGTGAAGCTGGGACAAGGGACACAGATACGCAGTATTTT. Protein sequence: CASSEAGTRDTDTQYF.

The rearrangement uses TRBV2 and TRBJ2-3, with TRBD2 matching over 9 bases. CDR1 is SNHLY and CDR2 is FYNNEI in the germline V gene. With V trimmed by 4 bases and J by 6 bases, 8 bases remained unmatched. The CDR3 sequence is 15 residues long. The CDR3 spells CASSAGGGASDTQYF. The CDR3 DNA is TGTGCCAGCAGTGCTGGCGGGGGGGCGTCCGATACGCAGTATTTT.

The CDR3 protein is CASREDSSYNSPLHF. CDR3 DNA: TGCGCCAGCAGAGAGGATAGCTCCTATAATTCACCCCTCCACTTT. The J gene is TRBJ1-6, the V gene TRBV4-1; the D is unclear. This CDR3 contains 15 residues. The ends were cut back, 6 bases at V and 0 bases at J, with 9 bases in the middle. Germline CDR1 reads MGHRA; CDR2 reads YSYEKL.

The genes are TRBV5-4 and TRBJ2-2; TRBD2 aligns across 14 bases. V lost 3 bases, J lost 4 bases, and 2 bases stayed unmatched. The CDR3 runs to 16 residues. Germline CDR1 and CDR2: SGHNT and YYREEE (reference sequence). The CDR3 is CASSSGLAGATGELFF. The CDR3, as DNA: TGTGCCAGCAGCTCGGGACTAGCGGGGGCCACCGGGGAGCTGTTTTTT.

The CDR3 nucleotides are TGTGCCAGCAGTCTGACTGAATCGGGACAGGGTAGCTACGAGCAGTACTTC. This gives the protein CASSLTESGQGSYEQYF. The chain links TRBV21-1 to TRBJ2-7; the table assigns TRBD1, which was not confirmed against the DNA. TRBV21-1 is flagged as a pseudogene. The CDR3 is 17 residues long.

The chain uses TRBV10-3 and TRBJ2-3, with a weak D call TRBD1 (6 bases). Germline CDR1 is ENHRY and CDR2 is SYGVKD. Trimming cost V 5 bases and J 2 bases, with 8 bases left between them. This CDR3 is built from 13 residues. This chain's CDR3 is CAISLGATDTQYF. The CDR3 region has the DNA TGTGCCATCAGTCTGGGGGCCACAGATACGCAGTATTTT.

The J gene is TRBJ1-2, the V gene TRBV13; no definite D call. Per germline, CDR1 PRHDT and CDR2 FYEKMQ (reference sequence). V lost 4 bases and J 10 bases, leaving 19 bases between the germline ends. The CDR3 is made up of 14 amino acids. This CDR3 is CASSSRGAPGDYTF. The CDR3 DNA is TGTGCCAGCAGCTCCCGGGGAGCCCCAGGCGACTACACCTTC.

The CDR3 spells CASSQVTGGDGYTF. The CDR3 nucleotides read TGTGCCAGCAGCCAAGTAACGGGGGGCGATGGCTACACCTTC. This chain joins TRBV14 and TRBJ1-2; a weak D match, TRBD1 (6 bases). Trimming stripped 1 base from V and 6 bases from J, with 12 bases between. Germline assignment: CDR1 SGHDN and CDR2 FVKESK. The CDR3 is 14 residues long.

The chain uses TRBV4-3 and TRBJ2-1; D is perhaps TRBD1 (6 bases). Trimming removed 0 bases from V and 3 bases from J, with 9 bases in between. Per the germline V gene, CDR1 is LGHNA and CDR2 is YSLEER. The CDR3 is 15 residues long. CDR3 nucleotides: TGCGCCAGCAGCCAAGAGTGGACAGACTACAATGAGCAGTTCTTC. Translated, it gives CASSQEWTDYNEQFF.

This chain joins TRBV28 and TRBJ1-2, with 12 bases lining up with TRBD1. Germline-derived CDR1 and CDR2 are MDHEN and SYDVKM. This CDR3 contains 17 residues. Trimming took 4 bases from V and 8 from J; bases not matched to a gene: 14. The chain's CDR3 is CASSYQNTGQGAGGYTF. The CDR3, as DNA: TGTGCCAGCAGTTACCAGAACACGGGACAGGGGGCTGGCGGCTACACCTTC.

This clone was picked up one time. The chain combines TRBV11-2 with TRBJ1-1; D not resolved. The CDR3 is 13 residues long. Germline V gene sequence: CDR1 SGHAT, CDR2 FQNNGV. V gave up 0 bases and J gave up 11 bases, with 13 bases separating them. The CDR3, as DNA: TGTGCCAGCAGCTTAGATCGTCATTCGCAGGCTTTCTTT. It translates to CASSLDRHSQAFF.

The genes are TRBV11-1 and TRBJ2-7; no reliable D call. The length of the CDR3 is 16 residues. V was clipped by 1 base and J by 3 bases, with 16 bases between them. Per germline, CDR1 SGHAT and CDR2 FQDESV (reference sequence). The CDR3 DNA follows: TGTGCCAGCAGCTTAGGCGACGACGGGTACCACTACGAGCAGTACTTC. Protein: CASSLGDDGYHYEQYF.

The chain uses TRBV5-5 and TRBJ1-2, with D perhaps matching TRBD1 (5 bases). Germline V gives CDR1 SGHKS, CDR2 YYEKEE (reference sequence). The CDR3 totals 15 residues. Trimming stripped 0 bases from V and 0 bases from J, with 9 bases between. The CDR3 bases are TGTGCCAGCAGCTTGGGTCAGGGCTCTAACTATGGCTACACCTTC. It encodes CASSLGQGSNYGYTF.

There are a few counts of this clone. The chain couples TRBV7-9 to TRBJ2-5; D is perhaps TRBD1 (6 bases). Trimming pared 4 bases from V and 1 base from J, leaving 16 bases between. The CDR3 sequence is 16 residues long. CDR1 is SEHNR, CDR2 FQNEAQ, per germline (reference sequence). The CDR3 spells CASSSGDTSGQETQYF. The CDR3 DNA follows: TGTGCCAGCAGCTCAGGGGACACGTCAGGCCAAGAGACCCAGTACTTC.

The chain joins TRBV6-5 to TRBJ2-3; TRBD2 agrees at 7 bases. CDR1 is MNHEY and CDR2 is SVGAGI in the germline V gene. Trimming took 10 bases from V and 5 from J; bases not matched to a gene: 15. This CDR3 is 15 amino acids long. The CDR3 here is CATETTSRAGDTQYF. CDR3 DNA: TGTGCCACCGAAACGACTAGCCGGGCCGGAGATACGCAGTATTTT.

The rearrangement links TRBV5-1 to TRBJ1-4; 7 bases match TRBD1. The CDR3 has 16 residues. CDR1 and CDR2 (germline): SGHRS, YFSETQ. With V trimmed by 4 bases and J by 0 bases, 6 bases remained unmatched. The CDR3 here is CASSQTGQATNEKLFF. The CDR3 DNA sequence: TGCGCCAGCAGCCAAACTGGACAGGCAACTAATGAAAAACTGTTTTTT.